The source of this TCR beta chain is a study of Tregs in tolerant kidney transplant recipients. General study points: Activated donor B cell expansion appeared to reveal the most relevant donor-specific TCRbeta repertoire.

Turning to this clone: Its matching antigen is unknown. The CDR3 end lies 3 residues beyond the end of the read and is filled in from the germline J gene.

CDR1 is LNHDA and CDR2 is SQIVND in the germline V gene (reference sequence). This CDR3 has 13 amino acids. V was shortened by 5 bases and J by 4 bases, with 9 bases between the two germline ends. CD4+CD25+CD127- Tregs, CD4+CD25- non-Tregs, CD4 and CD8 cells were sorted. The table came from immunoSEQ multiplex PCR; TCRdb's copy has only in-frame clones and leaves some out. This listing includes approximately 30,000 clones. This TCR was recovered from a human donor who received a combined kidney and bone marrow transplant. This chain links TRBV19 with TRBJ2-1; D is uncertain. The sample was CD8+ T cells from blood, taken before the transplant. The CDR3 is CASSDHLYNEQFF. The CDR3 bases that were read are TGTGCCAGTAGTGATCACTTGTACAATGAG.